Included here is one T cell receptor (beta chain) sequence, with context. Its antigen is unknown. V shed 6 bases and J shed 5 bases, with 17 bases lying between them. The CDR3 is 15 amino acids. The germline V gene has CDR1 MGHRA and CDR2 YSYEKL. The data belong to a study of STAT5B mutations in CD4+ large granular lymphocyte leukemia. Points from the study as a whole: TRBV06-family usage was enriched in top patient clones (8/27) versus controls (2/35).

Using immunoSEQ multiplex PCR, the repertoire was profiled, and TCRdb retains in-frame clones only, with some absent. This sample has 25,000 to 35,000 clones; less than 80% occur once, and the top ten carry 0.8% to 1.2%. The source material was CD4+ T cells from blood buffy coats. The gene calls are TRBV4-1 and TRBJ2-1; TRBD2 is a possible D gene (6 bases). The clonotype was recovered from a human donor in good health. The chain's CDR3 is CASSSSGVLNNEQFF. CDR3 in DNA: TGCGCCAGCAGTTCCTCGGGGGTACTAAACAATGAGCAGTTCTTC.